Described below is a single T cell receptor beta chain sequence and its context. Its cognate antigen is unknown. Individual cDNA molecules carried attached unique molecular identifiers. Using its own MiXCR run on the 5' RACE reads, TCRdb lists one record per CDR3 protein. The sample has about 110,000 distinct CDR3 sequences, roughly 12% seen once; the top ten hold approximately 3.8%. The length of the CDR3 is 19 residues. The data stem from a study of early T cells in non-severe SARS-CoV-2 infection. The study, taken as a whole, reports: Database matching using VDJdb favored anti-spike CD8 responses, with private and CD4 specificities left missing.

Sequenced here: whole blood, sampled at baseline. The chain carries TRBV21-1 and TRBJ1-1; TRBD1 reflects the table's D call only, with no check against the DNA. TRBV21-1 is marked as a pseudogene. The sequence was collected from an adult who was a healthcare worker with PCR-confirmed SARS-CoV-2 infection or an uninfected control (not recorded which). The CDR3 protein is CASSKERYRVRGEPTEAFF. In DNA, the CDR3 is TGTGCCAGCAGCAAAGAAAGGTACAGGGTACGGGGGGAGCCCACTGAAGCTTTCTTT.